These 7 T cell receptor beta chains originate from one sample sequenced in a study of T cell repertoires in cytomegalovirus infection. For these receptors, no antigen is known. TCRdb recomputed calls from the reads with MiXCR, one row per CDR3 protein. The sample lists approximately 49,000 distinct CDR3 sequences, roughly 20% occurring once. The sequencing here drew on CD8+ T cells from cultured PBMCs, taken from culture after CMV antigen stimulation. These receptors were collected from a human donor in good health (CMV status not recorded). Some clones in this sample may be carry-over from other donors' samples.

This clonotype has only a few counts. The rearrangement uses TRBV7-2 and TRBJ2-3; TRBD2 aligns across 9 bases. The length of the CDR3 is 18 residues. Losses at the gene ends were 3 bases for V and 4 bases for J; bases not matched to a gene: 14. Germline CDR1 SGHTA, CDR2 FQGNSA. This CDR3 is CASSLDPRGGRAADTQYF. CDR3 bases: TGTGCCAGCAGCTTGGACCCAAGGGGCGGGAGGGCCGCAGATACGCAGTATTTT.

J is TRBJ1-2 and V is TRBV5-1; 8 positions agree with TRBD1. Germline V gene lookup returns CDR1 SGHRS and CDR2 YFSETQ. CDR3 length: 15 amino acids. V dropped 4 bases and J dropped 2; count of bases not matched to a gene: 7. CDR3 amino acids: CASSVEDRVNYGYTF. The CDR3 DNA reads as TGCGCCAGCAGCGTGGAGGACAGGGTGAACTATGGCTACACCTTC.

V and J are TRBV7-2 and TRBJ1-1; D call uncertain. The CDR3 consists of 15 residues. Trimming stripped 4 bases from V and 1 base from J, with 13 bases between. Germline-derived CDR1 and CDR2 are SGHTA and FQGNSA. This chain's CDR3 is CASSYGLTGNTEAFF. DNA of the CDR3: TGTGCCAGCAGCTACGGACTCACGGGGAACACTGAAGCTTTCTTT. The variable domain in full, with the rest retrieved from reference TRBV7-2 and TRBJ1-1, is GAGVSQSPSNKVTEKGKDVELRCDPISGHTALYWYRQSLGQGLEFLIYFQGNSAPDKSGLPSDRFSAERTGGSVSTLTIQRTQQEDSAVYLCASSYGLTGNTEAFFGQGTRLTVV.

This clonotype was detected only a few times. This chain links TRBV7-8 with TRBJ2-7, with D uncertain. The V end was cut by 1 base, the J end by 2 bases, with 12 bases between. This CDR3 has 15 amino acids. Germline CDR1 and CDR2: SGHVS and FQNEAQ. CDR3 in amino acids: CASSLELQAAYEQYF. CDR3 nucleotides: TGTGCCAGCAGCTTAGAGCTGCAAGCAGCCTACGAGCAGTACTTC.

This clonotype showed up just a few times. The J gene is TRBJ2-1, the V gene TRBV28; 9 bases match TRBD2. The CDR3 has 13 residues. With 7 bases clipped from V and 4 bases from J, the junction kept 2 bases outside the gene matches. Germline values: CDR1 MDHEN, CDR2 SYDVKM. CDR3 DNA: TGTGCCAGCACGCGGGAGGGATACAATGAGCAGTTCTTC. It encodes CASTREGYNEQFF. Full variable domain (remainder filled in from reference TRBV28 and TRBJ2-1): DVKVTQSSRYLVKRTGEKVFLECVQDMDHENMFWYRQDPGLGLRLIYFSYDVKMKEKGDIPEGYSVSREKKERFSLILESASTNQTSMYLCASTREGYNEQFFGPGTRLTVL.

The J gene is TRBJ1-4, the V gene TRBV27, with D unclear. The germline V gene has CDR1 MNHEY and CDR2 SMNVEV (reference sequence). The ends were cut back, 2 bases at V and 4 bases at J, with 14 bases in the middle. This CDR3 spans 16 amino acids. The CDR3 nucleotides read TGTGCCAGCAGTTTACGTCCTCCGGAGGGTAATGAAAAACTGTTTTTT. This sequence encodes CASSLRPPEGNEKLFF.

The V gene is TRBV7-9, the J gene TRBJ2-3, with D perhaps TRBD1 or TRBD2 (5 bases each). Germline assignment: CDR1 SEHNR and CDR2 FQNEAQ (reference sequence). V lost 5 bases, J lost 2 bases, and 11 bases lay in between. This CDR3 region has 14 residues. Here the CDR3 DNA reads TGTGCCAGCAGCGTCCCGGGGCACACAGATACGCAGTATTTT. It specifies CASSVPGHTDTQYF.